The TCR beta chain under discussion was sequenced for a study of T cells in Graves' hyperthyroidism and ophthalmopathy. Study-wide background: Peripheral blood draws took place at initial diagnosis, ahead of any treatment.

With V trimmed by 0 bases and J by 1 base, 4 bases remained unmatched. Germline lookup yields CDR1 SGHVS and CDR2 FNYEAQ. This CDR3 has 16 amino acids. Stable Graves' hyperthyroidism denoted no ophthalmopathy progression over 18 months. General study points: Ophthalmopathy onset followed model prediction by a median about 6.9 months.

This clonotype was recorded at least ten times. The antigen remains unidentified. RNA transcripts were the template for amplifying TCR beta CDR3 regions. The HTBI primer set was used in a first-round RT-PCR of the TCR CDR3. One entry per CDR3 protein, called by TCRdb with MiXCR from the multiplex PCR reads. The sample consists of 350,000 to 450,000 distinct CDR3 sequences, about 15% of them appearing once. V gene TRBV7-6 combines with J gene TRBJ2-7; 9 nucleotides align to TRBD2. Sequencing was done on a sample of blood. This clonotype originated in an older woman with Graves' hyperthyroidism. CDR3 nucleotides: TGTGCCAGCAGCTTAGCAAGTAGCGGGAGTTCCTACGAGCAGTACTTC. Its protein product is CASSLASSGSSYEQYF.